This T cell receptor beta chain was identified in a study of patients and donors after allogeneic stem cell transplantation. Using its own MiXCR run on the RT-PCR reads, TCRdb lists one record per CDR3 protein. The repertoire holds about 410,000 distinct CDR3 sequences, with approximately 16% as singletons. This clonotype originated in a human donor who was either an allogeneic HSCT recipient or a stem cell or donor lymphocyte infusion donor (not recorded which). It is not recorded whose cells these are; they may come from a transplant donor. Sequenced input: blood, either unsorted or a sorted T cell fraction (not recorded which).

The chain's CDR3 is CATSRADRVYGYTF. The CDR3 nucleotides read TGTGCCACCAGCAGGGCTGACAGGGTCTATGGCTACACCTTC. The V call is TRBV15, the J call TRBJ1-2; TRBD1 matches at 7 bases. In germline, CDR1 is LNHNV, CDR2 YYDKDF (reference sequence). Trimming took 3 bases from V and 4 from J; bases not matched to a gene: 5. There are 14 residues in the CDR3. The full variable domain, completed using reference TRBV15 and TRBJ1-2, is DAMVIQNPRYQVTQFGKPVTLSCSQTLNHNVMYWYQQKSSQAPKLLFHYYDKDFNNEADTPDNFQSRRPNTSFCFLDIRSPGLGDTAMYLCATSRADRVYGYTFGSGTRLTVV.